This TCR beta chain was identified in a study of cytomegalovirus exposure and HLA in healthy donors. Study details: Among the 400 or so donors who were genotyped, about 79% fell in the genetic ancestry cluster that is associated with self-reported Caucasian donors.

Whole-study results and caveats: Accurate predictions that matched the HLA-A and HLA-B alleles of most subjects were reportedly made from TCR beta sequences.

Amplification used 60 Vbeta primers and 13 Jbeta primers. Study processing details: Later analysis identified roughly 84 million unique TCR beta chains, approximately 11 million shared. Here immunoSEQ multiplex PCR was the method, and the copy in TCRdb shows in-frame clones only, minus some. V and J calls and clone size are copied from that table; D and trimming were computed from the DNA. The sample shows approximately 85,000 clones, 80% of them seen only once. The germline gives CDR1 SEHNR, CDR2 FQNEAQ (reference sequence). V lost 1 base and J lost 3, with 15 bases in between. The CDR3 consists of 16 residues. A remark on this clone: Its specificity is unknown.

The receptor was isolated from a woman aged 50 to 65 in good health and CMV-seropositive. Sequencing input: PBMCs. The chain carries TRBV7-9 and TRBJ1-2, with D perhaps TRBD1 (6 bases). CDR3 in DNA: TGTGCCAGCAGCTTAGAGGTCTGGGGGCAAGACTATGGCTACACCTTC. It encodes CASSLEVWGQDYGYTF.